Listed below are T cell receptor beta chains from one sample, sequenced in a study of OX40 agonist ivuxolimab in advanced cancers. The repertoire was sequenced with immunoSEQ multiplex PCR; TCRdb's copy has only in-frame clones and lacks some. The data hold approximately 29,000 clones, with about 80% observed a single time. The material sequenced was CD4+ or CD8+ T cells sorted from blood, taken in a trial of the OX40 agonist ivuxolimab. These receptors came from an adult with an advanced solid tumor such as melanoma, head and neck, liver or kidney cancer. CDR3s leave out the opening cysteine and the closing phenylalanine or tryptophan. Fields, in order: V gene, clone size, CDR3 protein. Not all rows give a size; the values are once, few, many and, for expanded clones, a class.

TRBV5-1,-,ASSSTSGTGLTDTQY
TRBV4-2,-,ASGHGTGGYGYT
TRBV18,few,ASSSHGGTSEAF
TRBV28,few,GVQGVVSSYEQY
TRBV7-9,-,ASSRDLSSYNEQF
TRBV30,-,AILEGGTPNTGELF
TRBV5-4,-,ASSQGDFEGGYGYT
TRBV21-1,few,ASSPLEGGPFEQF
TRBV5-5,-,ASSPWQGLPTDTQY
TRBV4-2,-,ASSQELRDRGSSTNEKLF
TRBV5-1,-,ASSIGGTGGSEQY
TRBV21-1,-,ALVSGTSKTDTQY
TRBV9,-,ASSVITTQY
TRBV2,few,ASSDRATRSYGYT
TRBV5-1,-,ASSLVVGSYEQY